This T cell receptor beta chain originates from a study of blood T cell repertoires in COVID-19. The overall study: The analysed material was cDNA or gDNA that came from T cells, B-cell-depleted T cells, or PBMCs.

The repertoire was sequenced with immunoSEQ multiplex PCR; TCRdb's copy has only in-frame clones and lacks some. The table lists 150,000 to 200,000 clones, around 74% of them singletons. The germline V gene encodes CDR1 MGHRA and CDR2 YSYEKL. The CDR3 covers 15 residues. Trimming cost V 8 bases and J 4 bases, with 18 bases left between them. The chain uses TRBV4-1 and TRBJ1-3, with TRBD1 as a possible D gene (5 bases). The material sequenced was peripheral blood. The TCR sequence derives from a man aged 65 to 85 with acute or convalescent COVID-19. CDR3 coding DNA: TGCGCCAGCTCCCCCGGACACAAGGAGGGAAACACCATATATTTT. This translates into CASSPGHKEGNTIYF.